The 5 T cell receptor beta chains below were found in one sample sequenced in a study of blood T cells in healthy people across ages. A sample-barcoded 5' primer and a J-beta primer mix were used in a second PCR of roughly 7 to 11 cycles. Using its own MiXCR run on the 5' RACE reads, TCRdb lists one record per CDR3 protein. The sample gives approximately 960,000 distinct CDR3 sequences, 25% to 35% of which show up once; 9.5% to 13% is in the top ten. These data were likewise used in another study, on T cells of mothers and their children.

Specimen: blood. All receptors come from a woman aged 40 to 50 in good health.

At least ten counts were recorded for this clonotype. The chain combines TRBV2 with TRBJ2-4, with D possibly TRBD1 on 5 matching bases. The germline V and J ends were trimmed by 5 bases and 0 bases, with 17 bases remaining between them. Germline V CDR1 and CDR2: SNHLY, FYNNEI. There are 17 residues in the CDR3. The CDR3 here is CASSPQRTLLAKNIQYF. The CDR3 bases are TGTGCCAGCAGTCCGCAACGGACACTACTAGCCAAAAACATTCAGTACTTC.

The rearrangement joins TRBV12-3 or TRBV12-4 to TRBJ1-5; D remains ambiguous. The CDR3 loop spans 12 amino acids. V lost 6 bases to trimming and J lost 7 bases, with 10 bases between them. DNA for the CDR3: TGTGCCAGCAGCCAGGATTACCAGCCCCAGCATTTT. Its translation is CASSQDYQPQHF.

This clonotype was detected ten times or more. The chain has TRBV2 and TRBJ1-2; tentatively, D is TRBD1 (5 bases). Germline CDR1 is SNHLY and CDR2 is FYNNEI. Deletions cut 3 bases from V and 2 bases from J, with 7 bases between. The CDR3 consists of 13 residues. CDR3 amino acids: CASSEQGNYGYTF. CDR3 nucleotides: TGTGCCAGCAGTGAGCAGGGAAACTATGGCTACACCTTC.

As for this clonotype: Given a much more abundant clone one base away, this may be a read error. This chain links TRBV29-1 with TRBJ2-3, with D possibly TRBD2 on 5 matching bases. V was trimmed by 5 bases and J by 4 bases, leaving 10 bases between them. The CDR3 spans 12 residues. Germline V gene lookup returns CDR1 SQVTM and CDR2 ANQGSEA. In DNA form, the CDR3 reads TGCAGCGTTACCCGGGATGCAGATACGCAGTATTTT. Its translation: CSVTRDADTQYF.

Concerning this clonotype itself: Since a much larger clone is just one base distant, this may be a read error. The chain links TRBV12-3 or TRBV12-4 to TRBJ1-5; unclear D gene. Trimming stripped 4 bases from V and 3 bases from J, with 10 bases between. CDR3 length: 14 amino acids. The CDR3 nucleotides read TGTGCCAGCAGTTCACTCACCCACAATCAGCCCCAGCATTTT. Translation gives CASSSLTHNQPQHF.